These T cell receptor beta chains were read from a single sample in a study of early T cells in non-severe SARS-CoV-2 infection. Via MiXCR, TCRdb re-called the 5' RACE reads, giving one row per CDR3 protein. This sample carries 45,000 to 60,000 distinct CDR3 sequences, more than 9% of them seen once, and the ten largest clones take under 6%. The sample consisted of whole blood. These receptors were taken from an adult who was a healthcare worker with PCR-confirmed SARS-CoV-2 infection or an uninfected control (not recorded which). Both conserved end residues are part of each CDR3. Fields, in order: clone size, J gene, V gene, CDR3 protein. Part of the rows lack a size; the others show once, few, many or a class for expanded clones.

clone size: many
J gene: TRBJ2-3
V gene: TRBV24-1
CDR3 protein: CATSDPGDTQYF

clone size: many
J gene: TRBJ1-5
V gene: TRBV4-1
CDR3 protein: CASSPVPGGSQPQHF

clone size: many
J gene: TRBJ1-5
V gene: TRBV4-3
CDR3 protein: CASSLGQGNQPQHF

clone size: many
J gene: TRBJ2-1
V gene: TRBV6-6
CDR3 protein: CASSAGTGDYNEQFF

clone size: many
J gene: TRBJ2-1
V gene: TRBV7-2
CDR3 protein: CASSFVAGEGEQFF

clone size: many
J gene: TRBJ2-1
V gene: TRBV5-1
CDR3 protein: CASSFSVQRGNEQFF

clone size: -
J gene: TRBJ2-1
V gene: TRBV7-8
CDR3 protein: CASSSQHGRQFF

clone size: many
J gene: TRBJ2-1
V gene: TRBV7-2
CDR3 protein: CASSLVRAHDEQFF

clone size: many
J gene: TRBJ2-1
V gene: TRBV29-1
CDR3 protein: CSVELREGYNEQFF

clone size: few
J gene: TRBJ2-7
V gene: TRBV20-1
CDR3 protein: CSAGTGTPSYEQYF

clone size: many
J gene: TRBJ2-7
V gene: TRBV7-2
CDR3 protein: CASSLSPGYYEQYF

clone size: -
J gene: TRBJ2-1
V gene: TRBV20-1
CDR3 protein: CSAQPPRGPYNEQFF

clone size: many
J gene: TRBJ2-5
V gene: TRBV9
CDR3 protein: CASSATGVWETQYF

clone size: many
J gene: TRBJ2-5
V gene: TRBV2
CDR3 protein: CASRGGPRGETQYF

clone size: few
J gene: TRBJ2-7
V gene: TRBV5-4
CDR3 protein: CASSLEAGGSIEQYF

clone size: few
J gene: TRBJ2-2
V gene: TRBV7-3
CDR3 protein: CASSRGQGFSGELFF

clone size: many
J gene: TRBJ1-5
V gene: TRBV7-2
CDR3 protein: CASSLRRWGQASNQPQHF

clone size: few
J gene: TRBJ1-1
V gene: TRBV4-3
CDR3 protein: CASSQLGSDTEAFF

clone size: -
J gene: TRBJ2-7
V gene: TRBV3-1
CDR3 protein: CASSQGFVTEQYF

clone size: -
J gene: TRBJ2-3
V gene: TRBV24-1
CDR3 protein: CATRDGTDTQYF

clone size: few
J gene: TRBJ2-5
V gene: TRBV18
CDR3 protein: CASSPSPETQYF

clone size: -
J gene: TRBJ1-1
V gene: TRBV29-1
CDR3 protein: CSVAEQYDTEAFF

clone size: few
J gene: TRBJ2-3
V gene: TRBV4-1
CDR3 protein: CASSQPRQRSNTQYF

clone size: -
J gene: TRBJ1-1
V gene: TRBV3-1
CDR3 protein: CASSQEGVYNTEAFF

clone size: few
J gene: TRBJ1-1
V gene: TRBV29-1
CDR3 protein: CSVSDRAPEAFF